This TCR beta chain was recovered during a study of identical twins. Findings of the study overall: Fewer insertions marked abundant cord blood beta clonotypes; young adult naive trended weakly, memory not at all. Analyses of zero insertions could, in part, be confounded by invariant MAIT and iNKT cells.

Via MiXCR, TCRdb re-called the 5' RACE reads, giving one row per CDR3 protein. The table lists 200,000 to 250,000 distinct CDR3 sequences, about 7.5% of them singletons, with 1.9% in the top ten. The germline CDR1 and CDR2 sequences are SGHRS and YFSETQ. CDR3 length equals 15 residues. V lost 1 base to trimming and J lost 1 base, with 11 bases between them. About this clonotype: What it binds is unknown.

Only healthy Caucasians were included as donors. This sample also appeared in a second study, on yellow fever vaccine responses in identical twins. That work states: Convergence reportedly seemed to mark part of the twins' vaccine T cell response, with personalization marking the rest.

Sequencing used memory (CD45RO+) T cells sorted from blood. J is TRBJ2-5 and V is TRBV5-1; no definite D call. The clonotype originates from a young woman in good health. CDR3 DNA: TGCGCCAGCAGCTTGAATCCCACGGTCCAAGAGACCCAGTACTTC. This translates into CASSLNPTVQETQYF.